These 22 T cell receptor beta chains were sequenced from one sample in a study of cytomegalovirus exposure and HLA in healthy donors. The study ran its PCR with 60 Vbeta and 13 Jbeta primers. Some clones are missing from TCRdb's copy, which holds only in-frame ones; the method was immunoSEQ multiplex PCR. The table has 200,000 to 250,000 clones, roughly 80% seen once. The sequenced sample was PBMCs. The receptors here all came from a man under 40 in good health and CMV-seronegative.

This chain joins TRBV4-1 and TRBJ1-5; 7 bases match TRBD1. V was clipped by 0 bases and J by 5 bases; unmatched bases: 4. This CDR3 is built from 15 residues. Per the germline V gene, CDR1 is MGHRA and CDR2 is YSYEKL. The CDR3 sequence is CASSQEGTDDQPQHF. CDR3 DNA: TGCGCCAGCAGCCAAGAGGGGACAGACGATCAGCCCCAGCATTTT.

The V gene is TRBV19, the J gene TRBJ1-1; no clear D. V lost 5 bases and J lost 10, with 11 bases in between. The CDR3 loop spans 11 amino acids. Per germline, CDR1 LNHDA and CDR2 SQIVND (reference sequence). CDR3 nucleotides: TGTGCCAGTAGTGAAGGTTCGGGAGCTTTCTTT. Protein: CASSEGSGAFF.

The chain recombines TRBV6-5 with TRBJ1-1, with 8 bases aligning to TRBD1. The germline gives CDR1 MNHEY, CDR2 SVGAGI. The V gene end was trimmed by 8 bases and the J gene end by 3 bases; junction bases not matched to a gene: 8. The CDR3 is 14 amino acids. The CDR3 is CASGIEQGDTEAFF. CDR3 nucleotide sequence: TGTGCCAGCGGAATTGAACAGGGGGACACTGAAGCTTTCTTT.

The chain uses TRBV6-6 and TRBJ1-5; D remains unclear. There are 13 residues in the CDR3. V was cut by 0 bases and J by 5 bases, with 5 bases left in between. Germline CDR1 MNHNY, CDR2 SVGAGI (reference sequence). CDR3 sequence: CASSYSQDQPQHF. The CDR3, as DNA: TGTGCCAGCAGTTACTCCCAGGATCAGCCCCAGCATTTT.

The rearrangement joins TRBV5-8 to TRBJ2-2, with D perhaps matching TRBD1 (6 bases). V lost 4 bases to trimming and J lost 5 bases, with 9 bases between them. The CDR3 covers 13 residues. Germline-derived CDR1 and CDR2 are SGHTS and YDEGEE. The CDR3 reads CASSPQGTGELFF. The CDR3 DNA sequence: TGTGCCAGCAGCCCACAGGGTACCGGGGAGCTGTTTTTT.

The chain is built from TRBV5-1 and TRBJ1-2; perhaps TRBD1 as D (5 bases). This CDR3 is 13 amino acids long. V lost 0 bases, J lost 6 bases, and 9 bases lay in between. CDR1 is SGHRS, CDR2 YFSETQ, per germline. The CDR3 DNA reads as TGCGCCAGCAGCTTGGGGCAGGGCCATGGCTACACCTTC. Amino acids: CASSLGQGHGYTF.

About this clone: The junction departs from germline at one end; a sequencing error may be responsible. The chain employs TRBV5-6 and TRBJ2-7; the match to TRBD1 covers 7 bases. The germline CDR1 and CDR2 sequences are SGHDT and YYEEEE. This CDR3 is 12 amino acids long. The CDR3 coding sequence is TGTGCCAGCAGCCGGGATACTGGGGACAGAGACTTC. This gives the protein CASSRDTGDRDF.

The chain links TRBV4-3 to TRBJ1-3; the D is unclear. CDR1 is LGHNA, CDR2 YSLEER, per germline. This CDR3 is built from 15 residues. Trimming removed 1 base at V and 0 bases at J, with 7 bases between. The CDR3 reads CASSQGVYSGNTIYF. CDR3 DNA sequence: TGCGCCAGCAGCCAAGGAGTATACTCTGGAAACACCATATATTTT.

The chain recombines TRBV7-9 with TRBJ1-6; 9 bases align to TRBD1. This CDR3 is 16 amino acids long. With V trimmed by 5 bases and J by 5 bases, 7 bases remained unmatched. Germline V lookup: CDR1 SEHNR, CDR2 FQNEAQ (reference sequence). This CDR3 is CASSRSWDRDNSPLHF. The CDR3 DNA is TGTGCCAGCAGCCGCTCATGGGACAGGGATAATTCACCCCTCCACTTT.

The chain has TRBV5-5 and TRBJ2-5; TRBD2 matches at 10 bases. J lost 5 bases, V lost 2 bases, and 6 bases had no gene match. This CDR3 region has 15 residues. CDR1 is SGHKS, CDR2 YYEKEE, per germline (reference sequence). The CDR3 DNA reads as TGTGCCAGCAGCTTAGATCCAGCGGGGGGGGAGACCCAGTACTTC. Protein sequence: CASSLDPAGGETQYF.

This clone was counted a single time. The J gene is TRBJ1-2, the V gene TRBV19; the D gene is possibly TRBD1 (5 bases). Trimming removed 1 base from V and 3 bases from J, with 12 bases in between. Germline values: CDR1 LNHDA, CDR2 SQIVND (reference sequence). The CDR3 spans 15 residues. The CDR3 spells CASSIAPGPDYGYTF. The CDR3, as DNA: TGTGCCAGTAGTATAGCGCCAGGGCCCGACTATGGCTACACCTTC.

This clone has just a few counts. V is TRBV7-6 and J is TRBJ2-2; no firm D call. The V gene lost 3 bases and the J gene lost 6 bases, with 8 bases spanning the gap. Per the germline V gene, CDR1 is SGHVS and CDR2 is FNYEAQ. This CDR3 comprises 13 residues. This CDR3 reads CASSLRLAGELFF. The CDR3 region has the DNA TGTGCCAGCAGCTTGAGGCTTGCCGGGGAGCTGTTTTTT.

This chain connects TRBV5-6 to TRBJ2-7, with 8 positions matching TRBD1. Germline V lookup: CDR1 SGHDT, CDR2 YYEEEE. J lost 5 bases, V lost 2 bases, and 12 bases had no gene match. CDR3 length: 16 residues. In nucleotides, the CDR3 is TGTGCCAGCAGCTTTTGGCAGGGGGCTTCTAGGGACGAGCAGTACTTC. It codes for CASSFWQGASRDEQYF. The full variable domain, in which reference TRBV5-6 and TRBJ2-7 provide the parts outside the CDR3, is DAGVTQSPTHLIKTRGQQVTLRCSPKSGHDTVSWYQQALGQGPQFIFQYYEEEERQRGNFPDRFSGHQFPNYSSELNVNALLLGDSALYLCASSFWQGASRDEQYFGPGTRLTVT.

This clone has only a few counts. DNA of the CDR3: TGTGCCAGCAGCTTATGGCAGGATAATTCACCCCTCCACTTT. It translates to CASSLWQDNSPLHF. The chain joins TRBV7-9 to TRBJ1-6; D remains unclear. The CDR3 spans 14 residues. V shed 2 bases and J shed 5 bases, with 7 bases lying between them. From germline, CDR1 is SEHNR and CDR2 FQNEAQ (reference sequence).

The genes are TRBV10-3 and TRBJ2-5; 13 nucleotides agree with TRBD2. From germline, CDR1 is ENHRY and CDR2 SYGVKD. The CDR3 runs to 15 residues. Trimming took 6 bases from V and 5 from J; bases not matched to a gene: 6. Here the CDR3 reads CAISETSGGLETQYF. The CDR3 DNA reads as TGTGCCATCAGCGAGACTAGCGGGGGGCTGGAGACCCAGTACTTC.

V is TRBV7-9 and J is TRBJ2-3; maybe TRBD2 (7 bases). Germline CDR1 and CDR2: SEHNR and FQNEAQ (reference sequence). The CDR3 is made up of 15 amino acids. V was cut by 7 bases and J by 3 bases, with 17 bases left in between. CDR3 sequence: CASNRGGGPTDTQYF. The CDR3 bases are TGTGCCAGCAACAGAGGGGGGGGGCCAACAGATACGCAGTATTTT.

The chain is built from TRBV18 and TRBJ1-1, with 7 bases that match TRBD1. The CDR3 totals 15 residues. Unmatched junction bases numbered 12, after V lost 4 bases and J lost 7 bases. Germline V gene sequence: CDR1 KGHSH, CDR2 LQKENI. The CDR3 region is CASSLNRGMDGEAFF. The CDR3 coding sequence is TGTGCCAGCTCACTGAACAGGGGAATGGACGGTGAAGCTTTCTTT. Full variable domain (missing parts from reference TRBV18 and TRBJ1-1): NAGVMQNPRHLVRRRGQEARLRCSPMKGHSHVYWYRQLPEEGLKFMVYLQKENIIDESGMPKERFSAEFPKEGPSILRIQQVVRGDSAAYFCASSLNRGMDGEAFFGQGTRLTVV.

This clone came up a few times. J is TRBJ1-3 and V is TRBV6-1, with 7 bases lining up with TRBD1. The CDR3 is made up of 15 amino acids. Germline V gene data show CDR1 as MNHNS and CDR2 as SASEGT. The V and J ends lost 0 bases and 3 bases, in that order; junction bases with no gene match: 2. CDR3 DNA: TGTGCCAGCAGTGAAGCCACAGGGGTTGGAAACACCATATATTTT. It codes for CASSEATGVGNTIYF.

J is TRBJ1-2 and V is TRBV28, with 7 bases aligning to TRBD1. V was clipped by 7 bases and J by 4 bases; unmatched bases: 12. This CDR3 spans 15 amino acids. CDR1 is MDHEN, CDR2 SYDVKM, per germline. The CDR3, as DNA: TGTGCCAGCAACGGAGGTCCAGGGGGGTTCTATGGCTACACCTTC. It translates to CASNGGPGGFYGYTF.

This clone was seen only a few times. The chain recombines TRBV7-3 with TRBJ1-6, with D maybe TRBD1 (5 bases). V lost 3 bases and J 6 bases, leaving 12 bases between the germline ends. Germline-derived CDR1 and CDR2 are SGHTA and FQGTGA. This CDR3 is 15 amino acids long. CDR3 sequence reads: CASSLGLSVNSPLHF. In DNA form, the CDR3 reads TGTGCCAGCAGCTTGGGGCTCTCTGTTAATTCACCCCTCCACTTT.

This clone was counted once. The chain joins TRBV6-5 to TRBJ2-7; TRBD1 aligns across 10 bases. This CDR3 has 14 amino acids. Germline values: CDR1 MNHEY, CDR2 SVGAGI. With 8 bases clipped from V and 2 bases from J, the junction kept 6 bases outside the gene matches. The CDR3 spells CASSVGTGAYEQYF. In nucleotides, the CDR3 is TGTGCCAGCTCCGTCGGGACAGGGGCCTACGAGCAGTACTTC.

The chain combines TRBV7-9 with TRBJ2-1; 10 bases map to TRBD2. V shed 5 bases, J shed 1 base, and the junction held 8 bases outside the gene matches. This CDR3 has 17 residues. Germline V gene data show CDR1 as SEHNR and CDR2 as FQNEAQ (reference sequence). The CDR3 protein is CASSAAGGIFSYNEQFF. The CDR3, as DNA: TGTGCCAGCAGCGCAGCGGGGGGGATCTTTTCCTACAATGAGCAGTTCTTC.